The next 2 T cell receptor beta chains were all read from a single sample in a study of T cells in Graves' hyperthyroidism and ophthalmopathy. RNA transcripts provided the source from which TCR beta CDR3 regions were amplified. With the HTBI primer set, the TCR CDR3 went through a first round of RT-PCR. TCRdb redid the calling of the multiplex PCR reads with MiXCR, one entry per CDR3 protein. This table holds over 200,000 distinct CDR3 sequences, approximately 15% found once. Sequencing was done on a sample of blood. The receptor source for this set is a woman aged 40 to 50 with Graves' hyperthyroidism that later progressed to Graves' ophthalmopathy.

This chain uses TRBV11-2 with TRBJ1-3; D may be TRBD1 (6 bases). The CDR3 consists of 15 residues. With 7 bases removed from V and 0 bases from J, the gap between germline ends came to 13 bases. In germline, CDR1 is SGHAT, CDR2 FQNNGV. The CDR3 spells CASNSQGSSGNTIYF. In DNA, the CDR3 is TGTGCCAGCAACTCACAGGGATCCTCTGGAAACACCATATATTTT.

This clonotype has ten or more counts. The chain carries TRBV12-3 or TRBV12-4 and TRBJ1-6; TRBD1 agrees at 8 bases. With V trimmed by 11 bases and J by 7 bases, 10 bases remained unmatched. CDR3 size: 14 residues. CDR3 sequence reads: CASRGQGGNSPLHF. The CDR3 DNA follows: TGTGCCTCCCGAGGACAGGGAGGGAATTCACCCCTCCACTTT.